This TCR beta chain is drawn from a study of CD8+ T cells in alopecia areata. For the study at large: Patients took tofacitinib for 6 to 18 months, followed by 6 drug-free months.

Following RNA extraction, reverse transcription yielded cDNA that acted as the sequencing template. Profiled with immunoSEQ multiplex PCR; TCRdb holds only in-frame clones, not every one. This table holds around 140,000 clones, roughly 50% found once. V gave up 0 bases and J gave up 6 bases; unmatched junction bases: 7. Germline V gene data show CDR1 as SNHLY and CDR2 as FYNNEI. The CDR3 is 16 amino acids. The receptor was isolated from a human donor with alopecia areata. The chain employs TRBV2 and TRBJ2-1, with 8 nucleotides matching TRBD1. The input for sequencing was CD8+ T cells sorted from blood, taken at week 0. This CDR3 reads CASSEALRGLGNEQFF. CDR3 DNA: TGTGCCAGCAGTGAAGCGCTCAGGGGGCTCGGCAATGAGCAGTTCTTC.